This T cell receptor beta chain was obtained from a study of shared clonotypes between healthy human individuals. General study points: Sharing across several donors was seen in 5% to 5.5% of naive CD4 clonotypes.

Some clones are missing from TCRdb's copy, which holds only in-frame ones; the method was immunoSEQ multiplex PCR. Here the sample spans fewer than 2.5 million clones, roughly 93% being singletons. A word on this clone: Its antigen is currently unknown.

The ends lost 4 bases at V and 5 bases at J; junction bases unmatched: 3. CDR1 and CDR2 (germline): SSHAT, FNYEAQ (reference sequence). There are 13 residues in the CDR3. Sequences were obtained from naive CD4+ T cells from PBMCs. Subset given: CD45RA+ positively selected. The clonotype was recovered from a young man in good health. Some clones in this sample may be carry-over from other donors' samples. The rearrangement links TRBV7-7 to TRBJ2-7; TRBD1 matches 9 bases. The CDR3 sequence is CASSSDRGDEQYF. The DNA of the CDR3 is TGTGCCAGCAGCTCGGACAGGGGCGACGAGCAGTACTTC. Looking up the rest from reference TRBV7-7 and TRBJ2-7 gives the full variable domain: GAGVSQSPRYKVTKRGQDVTLRCDPISSHATLYWYQQALGQGPEFLTYFNYEAQPDKSGLPSDRFSAERPEGSISTLTIQRTEQRDSAMYRCASSSDRGDEQYFGPGTRLTVT.